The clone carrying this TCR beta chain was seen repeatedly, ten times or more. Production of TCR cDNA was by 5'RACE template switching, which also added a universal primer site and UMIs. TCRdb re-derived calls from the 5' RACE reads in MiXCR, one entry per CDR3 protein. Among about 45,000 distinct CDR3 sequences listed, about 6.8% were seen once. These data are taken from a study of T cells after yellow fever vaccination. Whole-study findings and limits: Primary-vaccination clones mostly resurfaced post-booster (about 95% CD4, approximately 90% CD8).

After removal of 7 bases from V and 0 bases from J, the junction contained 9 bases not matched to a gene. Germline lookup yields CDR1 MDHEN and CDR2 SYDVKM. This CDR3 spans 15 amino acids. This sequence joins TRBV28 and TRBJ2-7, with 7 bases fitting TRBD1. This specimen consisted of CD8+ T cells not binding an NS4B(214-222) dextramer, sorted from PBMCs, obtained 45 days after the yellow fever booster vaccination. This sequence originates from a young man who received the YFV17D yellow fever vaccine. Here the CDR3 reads CASTTTGTSSYEQYF. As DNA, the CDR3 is TGTGCCAGCACCACGACAGGGACCTCCTCCTACGAGCAGTACTTC. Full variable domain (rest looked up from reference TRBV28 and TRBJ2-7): DVKVTQSSRYLVKRTGEKVFLECVQDMDHENMFWYRQDPGLGLRLIYFSYDVKMKEKGDIPEGYSVSREKKERFSLILESASTNQTSMYLCASTTTGTSSYEQYFGPGTRLTVT.